Each of the 21 T cell receptor beta chains below was sequenced from the same sample in a study of pediatric ulcerative colitis. The method was immunoSEQ multiplex PCR; TCRdb's version includes in-frame clones alone and lacks a portion of them. The repertoire holds 30,000 to 45,000 clones, with approximately 87% as singletons. The specimen sequenced was blood. These receptor sequences come from a girl aged 10 to 17 with moderate ulcerative colitis.

This clone was seen a handful of times. CDR3 sequence: CASSLDPDTEAFF. The CDR3 bases are TGTGCCAGCAGCTTAGATCCGGACACTGAAGCTTTCTTT. The chain employs TRBV11-3 and TRBJ1-1; no clear D. Germline V gene lookup returns CDR1 SGHNT and CDR2 YENEEA. The V gene lost 0 bases and the J gene lost 3 bases, with 5 bases spanning the gap. The CDR3 has 13 residues.

With regard to this clone: One end of the junction varies from germline; a read error may be responsible. The rearrangement uses TRBV6-1 and TRBJ1-5; TRBD1 agrees at 7 bases. The CDR3 covers 15 residues. Per germline, CDR1 MNHNS and CDR2 SASEGT. The CDR3 region has the DNA TGTGCCAGCAGTGAAGGGGGACAGTTCAATCAACCCCAGCATTTT. Its protein product is CASSEGGQFNQPQHF.

The chain links TRBV2 to TRBJ1-2; a possible D gene is TRBD1 (5 bases). The CDR3 runs 13 residues. V lost 4 bases, J lost 6 bases, and 12 bases lay in between. The germline V gene has CDR1 SNHLY and CDR2 FYNNEI. CDR3 DNA sequence: TGTGCCAGCAGTGGGGACCTTGGCGATGGCTACACCTTC. Its translation: CASSGDLGDGYTF.

CDR3 in amino acids: CASSEGGGLAGLYEQYF. The CDR3 coding sequence is TGTGCCAGCAGTGAAGGCGGGGGACTAGCGGGACTGTACGAGCAGTACTTC. The V gene is TRBV2, the J gene TRBJ2-7; 13 positions agree with TRBD2. V shed 1 base, J shed 4 bases, and the junction held 7 bases outside the gene matches. This CDR3 contains 17 residues. Germline lookup yields CDR1 SNHLY and CDR2 FYNNEI.

The V call is TRBV28, the J call TRBJ2-3, with 10 bases that match TRBD2. Per the germline V gene, CDR1 is MDHEN and CDR2 is SYDVKM. The CDR3 loop spans 15 amino acids. Losses at the gene ends were 2 bases for V and 5 bases for J; bases not matched to a gene: 4. The CDR3 DNA sequence: TGTGCCAGCAGTTTACTAGCGGGAGCCGGAGATACGCAGTATTTT. Translation: CASSLLAGAGDTQYF.

This clone was seen a single time. The genes are TRBV7-6 and TRBJ1-1; D might be TRBD1 (6 bases). V lost 5 bases, J lost 5 bases, and 12 bases lay in between. The CDR3 covers 13 residues. From germline, CDR1 is SGHVS and CDR2 FNYEAQ. The CDR3 loop is CASSLAGETEAFF. The CDR3 nucleotides are TGTGCCAGCAGCCTGGCAGGGGAAACTGAAGCTTTCTTT.

The chain couples TRBV29-1 to TRBJ2-7; TRBD1 matches at 8 bases. J lost 6 bases, V lost 4 bases, and 8 bases had no gene match. The CDR3 extends over 13 amino acids. Germline CDR1 is SQVTM and CDR2 is ANQGSEA. The CDR3 is CSVVGGDRLEQYF. The CDR3 coding sequence is TGCAGCGTTGTAGGTGGGGACAGGCTCGAGCAGTACTTC.

This chain connects TRBV5-8 to TRBJ2-2, with a tentative D call TRBD1 (5 bases). CDR3 size: 14 residues. V was shortened by 0 bases and J by 6 bases, with 9 bases between the two germline ends. Looked up from germline, CDR1 is SGHTS and CDR2 is YDEGEE. CDR3 sequence reads: CASSLGMGPGELFF. The CDR3, as DNA: TGTGCCAGCAGCTTGGGGATGGGGCCCGGGGAGCTGTTTTTT.

V gene TRBV7-9 combines with J gene TRBJ1-4, with a weak D call TRBD1 (6 bases). CDR1 and CDR2 from the germline V gene are SEHNR and FQNEAQ (reference sequence). This CDR3 is built from 14 residues. Trimming stripped 5 bases from V and 5 bases from J, with 12 bases between. The CDR3 sequence: CASSPRTDNEKLFF. The CDR3 DNA sequence: TGTGCCAGCAGCCCTCGGACAGACAATGAAAAACTGTTTTTT. Looking up the rest from reference TRBV7-9 and TRBJ1-4 gives the full variable domain: DTGVSQNPRHKITKRGQNVTFRCDPISEHNRLYWYRQTLGQGPEFLTYFQNEAQLEKSRLLSDRFSAERPKGSFSTLEIQRTEQGDSAMYLCASSPRTDNEKLFFGSGTQLSVL.

The chain couples TRBV14 to TRBJ2-3; perhaps TRBD1 as D (5 bases). The V end lost 2 bases, the J end lost 0 bases, and 15 bases lay between the germline ends. There are 17 residues in the CDR3. The germline V gene has CDR1 SGHDN and CDR2 FVKESK. The CDR3 nucleotides are TGTGCCAGCAGCCAAACCCCGGACACCGTGAGCACAGATACGCAGTATTTT. Amino acid sequence: CASSQTPDTVSTDTQYF.

The V call is TRBV14, the J call TRBJ2-2, with D tentatively TRBD2 (6 bases). This CDR3 has 16 amino acids. Trimming pared 8 bases from V and 4 bases from J, leaving 20 bases between. Germline V gives CDR1 SGHDN, CDR2 FVKESK. The CDR3 DNA sequence: TGTGCCAGCTCCGGGACTCCAAGGGGAATCACCGGGGAGCTGTTTTTT. This sequence encodes CASSGTPRGITGELFF.

This chain joins TRBV7-2 and TRBJ2-5, with TRBD1 identical over 7 bases. V dropped 1 base and J dropped 5; count of bases not matched to a gene: 7. Per the germline V gene, CDR1 is SGHTA and CDR2 is FQGNSA. This CDR3 comprises 15 residues. The CDR3 sequence: CASSLDSTGRETQYF. The CDR3, as DNA: TGTGCCAGCAGCTTAGACTCGACAGGGCGGGAGACCCAGTACTTC.

The chain has TRBV13 and TRBJ1-1; D gene ambiguous. Trimming removed 4 bases from V and 4 bases from J, with 16 bases in between. Germline assignment: CDR1 PRHDT and CDR2 FYEKMQ (reference sequence). The CDR3 has 15 amino acids. CDR3 DNA: TGTGCCAGCAGCTGGGGTTCGCCGCGGAGCACTGAAGCTTTCTTT. Its protein product is CASSWGSPRSTEAFF.

The V call is TRBV30, the J call TRBJ1-3; possible D gene TRBD1, 5 bases. The V end lost 3 bases, the J end lost 3 bases, and 6 bases lay between the germline ends. The CDR3 totals 12 residues. Germline CDR1 GTSNPN, CDR2 SVGIG (reference sequence). CDR3 protein: CAWRGGGNTIYF. CDR3 in DNA: TGTGCCTGGAGGGGGGGTGGAAACACCATATATTTT.

The chain has TRBV30 and TRBJ2-2; D ambiguous. The V and J ends lost 0 bases and 3 bases respectively, with 17 bases between them. Germline CDR1 reads GTSNPN; CDR2 reads SVGIG (reference sequence). The CDR3 extends over 17 amino acids. CDR3 nucleotide sequence: TGTGCCTGGAGTGTACAGTGGGAAATATCCGACACCGGGGAGCTGTTTTTT. Its translation: CAWSVQWEISDTGELFF. The full variable domain, with the rest looked up from reference TRBV30 and TRBJ2-2, is SQTIHQWPATLVQPVGSPLSLECTVEGTSNPNLYWYRQAAGRGLQLLFYSVGIGQISSEVPQNLSASRPQDRQFILSSKKLLLSDSGFYLCAWSVQWEISDTGELFFGEGSRLTVL.

J is TRBJ2-7 and V is TRBV10-3; 13 nucleotides agree with TRBD2. The V segment lost 5 bases and the J segment 3 bases; nucleotides outside the gene matches: 4. The CDR3 length is 15 residues. Per germline, CDR1 ENHRY and CDR2 SYGVKD. The CDR3 protein is CAISPGLAGNYEQYF. CDR3 sequence (DNA): TGTGCCATCAGTCCGGGACTAGCGGGAAACTACGAGCAGTACTTC.

This clone showed up just once. V and J are TRBV30 and TRBJ2-1; 9 bases line up with TRBD1. The CDR3 consists of 13 residues. CDR1 is GTSNPN and CDR2 is SVGIG in the germline V gene (reference sequence). Trimming cost V 8 bases and J 0 bases; bases outside gene matches: 2. This chain's CDR3 is CALTGGSYNEQFF. CDR3 nucleotides: TGTGCCCTGACAGGGGGCTCCTACAATGAGCAGTTCTTC.

V is TRBV7-9 and J is TRBJ2-7, with D unresolved. V lost 5 bases, J lost 3 bases, and 20 bases lay in between. The CDR3 length is 16 residues. The germline gives CDR1 SEHNR, CDR2 FQNEAQ (reference sequence). Here the CDR3 reads CASSPPYERQYYEQYF. The CDR3, as DNA: TGTGCCAGCAGCCCCCCTTACGAGAGACAATACTACGAGCAGTACTTC.

V is TRBV7-2 and J is TRBJ1-1, with a possible D match to TRBD1 (6 bases). Trimming stripped 1 base from V and 5 bases from J, with 14 bases between. CDR1 SGHTA and CDR2 FQGNSA come from the germline V gene. The CDR3 loop spans 15 amino acids. Here the CDR3 reads CASSLGSGVGTEAFF. CDR3 coding DNA: TGTGCCAGCAGCTTAGGATCAGGGGTAGGGACTGAAGCTTTCTTT.

The count of this clone is one. The chain employs TRBV28 and TRBJ1-4; no firm D call. Trimming cost V 5 bases and J 5 bases, with 15 bases left between them. Germline CDR1 is MDHEN and CDR2 is SYDVKM. The CDR3 consists of 15 residues. The CDR3 DNA sequence: TGTGCCAGCAGTCCCCGGACTGCGGGGAATGAAAAACTGTTTTTT. This encodes CASSPRTAGNEKLFF.

DNA of the CDR3: TGTGCCAGCAGCCTCAGGGCCTCGACCTACGAGCAGTACTTC. It encodes CASSLRASTYEQYF. The chain has TRBV7-2 and TRBJ2-7, with a tentative D call TRBD1 (5 bases). This CDR3 spans 14 amino acids. Looked up from germline, CDR1 is SGHTA and CDR2 is FQGNSA. Trimming took off 5 bases at V and 2 bases at J, with 13 bases between the two ends.